Presented here are 18 T cell receptor beta chains from one specimen sequenced in a study of blood T cell repertoires in COVID-19. Measured with immunoSEQ multiplex PCR; TCRdb has only the in-frame clones, and not every one. The data show approximately 290,000 clones, roughly 90% seen once. Sequenced sample: peripheral blood. All receptors come from a woman in her sixties or seventies with acute or convalescent COVID-19.

This clone was seen a few times. The rearrangement joins TRBV13 to TRBJ2-6; 10 bases are shared with TRBD1. The germline V gene has CDR1 PRHDT and CDR2 FYEKMQ (reference sequence). The V segment lost 4 bases and the J segment 0 bases; nucleotides outside the gene matches: 6. The CDR3 has 18 amino acids. The CDR3 DNA reads TGTGCCAGCAGCTCGGCCGGGACAGGGGTCTCTGGGGCCAACGTCCTGACTTTC. Amino acids: CASSSAGTGVSGANVLTF.

The gene calls are TRBV5-6 and TRBJ1-2, with D possibly matching TRBD1 (5 bases). The CDR3 is made up of 15 amino acids. V dropped 0 bases and J dropped 5 bases, with 14 bases sitting between them. Germline V gives CDR1 SGHDT, CDR2 YYEEEE. The chain's CDR3 is CASSLAAGWWYGYTF. CDR3 DNA sequence: TGTGCCAGCAGCTTGGCCGCAGGGTGGTGGTATGGCTACACCTTC.

The V gene is TRBV9, the J gene TRBJ2-5; a weak D match, TRBD1 (6 bases). CDR3 length: 14 amino acids. Trimming pared 0 bases from V and 4 bases from J, leaving 10 bases between. Germline V gene sequence: CDR1 SGDLS, CDR2 YYNGEE. This chain's CDR3 is CASSVEGRGETQYF. CDR3 DNA: TGTGCCAGCAGCGTAGAGGGCAGGGGAGAGACCCAGTACTTC.

The chain is built from TRBV5-1 and TRBJ1-5, with 8 bases lining up with TRBD1. CDR1 and CDR2 from the germline V gene are SGHRS and YFSETQ. The V gene end was trimmed by 5 bases and the J gene end by 3 bases; junction bases not matched to a gene: 1. The CDR3 totals 13 residues. The CDR3 is CASRTGANQPQHF. In nucleotides, the CDR3 is TGCGCCAGCAGGACAGGGGCCAATCAGCCCCAGCATTTT.

This chain connects TRBV7-9 to TRBJ2-1, with 8 bases lining up with TRBD2. Unmatched junction bases numbered 7, after V lost 1 base and J lost 8 bases. The CDR3 is 15 amino acids. Germline CDR1 SEHNR, CDR2 FQNEAQ (reference sequence). The CDR3 spells CASSLESGSKYEQFF. CDR3 DNA sequence: TGTGCCAGCAGCTTAGAAAGCGGGAGTAAGTATGAGCAGTTCTTC.

This clone was seen only a few times. The chain combines TRBV4-2 with TRBJ2-1, with 9 bases lining up with TRBD2. CDR1 is LGHNA and CDR2 is YNFKEQ in the germline V gene. The CDR3 runs 14 residues. V shed 0 bases, J shed 10 bases, and the junction held 4 bases outside the gene matches. CDR3: CASSQDRREGEQFF. CDR3 sequence (DNA): TGTGCCAGCAGCCAAGATCGGCGGGAGGGCGAGCAGTTCTTC.

This sequence joins TRBV19 and TRBJ2-7; 11 bases map to TRBD2. V gave up 1 base and J gave up 0 bases; unmatched junction bases: 2. This CDR3 spans 16 amino acids. Germline V CDR1 and CDR2: LNHDA, SQIVND (reference sequence). In DNA, the CDR3 is TGTGCCAGTAGTATAGTTGGGACTAGCGGCTCCTACGAGCAGTACTTC. This gives the protein CASSIVGTSGSYEQYF.

The genes are TRBV7-9 and TRBJ1-2; no definite D call. Between the trimmed V and J ends, which lost 5 bases and 4 bases, there was a span of 11 bases. The CDR3 loop spans 13 amino acids. CDR1 is SEHNR, CDR2 FQNEAQ, per germline (reference sequence). CDR3 loop: CASSPGGPYGYTF. The CDR3 DNA reads TGTGCCAGCAGCCCAGGCGGGCCCTATGGCTACACCTTC.

As to this clone: At the DNA level, this CDR3 is encoded by other sequences in the same sample as well. The rearrangement joins TRBV28 to TRBJ1-4; D uncertain. Germline V lookup: CDR1 MDHEN, CDR2 SYDVKM. Between the trimmed V and J ends, which lost 6 bases and 5 bases, there was a span of 10 bases. This CDR3 has 13 residues. Here the CDR3 DNA reads TGTGCCAGCAGCCGCACGGAGAATGAAAAACTGTTTTTT. It specifies CASSRTENEKLFF.

The chain recombines TRBV6-5 with TRBJ2-3; D may be TRBD1 (5 bases). Per germline, CDR1 MNHEY and CDR2 SVGAGI. V was shortened by 2 bases and J by 3 bases, with 15 bases between the two germline ends. The CDR3 runs 16 residues. Here the CDR3 DNA reads TGTGCCAGCAGTTACGGGCAGGGTGGATGGACAGATACGCAGTATTTT. Protein product: CASSYGQGGWTDTQYF.

The V gene is TRBV24-1, the J gene TRBJ2-2; the match to TRBD2 covers 12 bases. The CDR3 loop spans 16 amino acids. Germline V lookup: CDR1 KGHDR, CDR2 SFDVKD. V lost 2 bases, J lost 7 bases, and 4 bases stayed unmatched. The CDR3 DNA sequence: TGTGCCACCAGTGATTCTAGCGGGAGGGCCCTCGGGGAGCTGTTTTTT. It translates to CATSDSSGRALGELFF.

The chain joins TRBV19 to TRBJ1-3, with D hard to call. Germline V gene data show CDR1 as LNHDA and CDR2 as SQIVND (reference sequence). The CDR3 spans 14 residues. Trimming removed 8 bases at V and 4 bases at J, with 15 bases between. CDR3 sequence (DNA): TGTGCCAGTGCGACTAATCTAGAGGGAAACACCATATATTTT. Its translation is CASATNLEGNTIYF.

CDR3 residues: CAVTVGGNSSPLHF. The CDR3 DNA reads as TGTGCGGTCACGGTAGGGGGAAATTCTTCACCCCTCCACTTT. The chain links TRBV6-1 to TRBJ1-6; D perhaps matches TRBD1 (6 bases). The CDR3 has 14 residues. CDR1 and CDR2 (germline): MNHNS, SASEGT.

V is TRBV5-1 and J is TRBJ1-2, with a weak D call TRBD1 (6 bases). The CDR3 is made up of 12 amino acids. The V gene lost 7 bases and the J gene lost 7 bases, with 14 bases spanning the gap. The germline V gene has CDR1 SGHRS and CDR2 YFSETQ. Here the CDR3 DNA reads TGCGCCAGCCAGGGGACATCCGCTGGCTACACCTTC. Its translation: CASQGTSAGYTF.

The chain carries TRBV6-6 and TRBJ2-5; 12 bases agree with TRBD1. Germline trimming cut 7 bases from V and 4 bases from J; bases unmatched to any gene: 4. The CDR3 runs 14 residues. Germline CDR1 and CDR2: MNHNY and SVGAGI (reference sequence). The CDR3 DNA reads as TGTGCCAGCACCGGGACAGGGGGCTTAGAGACCCAGTACTTC. It yields the protein CASTGTGGLETQYF.

The genes are TRBV3-1 (or the pseudogene TRBV3-2) and TRBJ2-7; D unresolved. Germline CDR1 LGHDT, CDR2 YNNKEL (reference sequence). Trimming left V 2 bases short and J 2 bases short, with 10 bases between. This CDR3 comprises 14 residues. CDR3 DNA: TGTGCCAGCAGCCAATCGACAAAAACCTACGAGCAGTACTTC. Residues: CASSQSTKTYEQYF.

The chain couples TRBV2 to TRBJ2-7, with 13 bases matching TRBD2. Germline V gene data show CDR1 as SNHLY and CDR2 as FYNNEI. V lost 5 bases and J lost 6; bases outside the gene matches: 7. This CDR3 is built from 15 residues. CDR3: CASSRGLAGVREQYF. The CDR3 DNA reads TGTGCCAGCAGTCGCGGACTAGCGGGAGTCCGCGAGCAGTACTTC.

The J gene is TRBJ2-1, the V gene TRBV9, with 7 nucleotides matching TRBD2. The CDR3 loop spans 17 amino acids. CDR1 and CDR2 (germline): SGDLS, YYNGEE. Losses at the gene ends were 4 bases for V and 2 bases for J; bases not matched to a gene: 12. The CDR3 region has the DNA TGTGCCAGCAGCTTCAGCTTGGGGGGGGGACCCTACAATGAGCAGTTCTTC. It translates to CASSFSLGGGPYNEQFF.